Below are 2 T cell receptor beta chains sequenced from a single sample in a study of blood T cell repertoires in COVID-19. Sequenced by immunoSEQ multiplex PCR; TCRdb stores in-frame clones only, minus some. The data contain 270,000 or so clones, approximately 86% of them seen just once; the ten biggest clones take up about 10%. The source material was peripheral blood. These receptor sequences come from a man aged 40-55 years with active or convalescent COVID-19.

V and J are TRBV11-3 and TRBJ1-2, with 7 nucleotides matching TRBD1. The CDR3 covers 18 residues. Germline CDR1 reads SGHNT; CDR2 reads YENEEA. The V gene end was trimmed by 4 bases and the J gene end by 3 bases; junction bases not matched to a gene: 17. The CDR3 nucleotides read TGTGCCAGCAGCTCGCCCTTTAGGACCGGGACAGAGGACTATGGCTACACCTTC. This sequence encodes CASSSPFRTGTEDYGYTF.

This clone occurred a few times. J is TRBJ1-5 and V is TRBV7-6; D is possibly TRBD1 (5 bases). Trimming left V 9 bases short and J 5 bases short, with 17 bases between. The CDR3 is 14 residues long. Per the germline V gene, CDR1 is SGHVS and CDR2 is FNYEAQ. DNA for the CDR3: TGTGCCAGTGGGGCGGGGCCCCGCCATCAGCCCCAGCATTTT. It encodes CASGAGPRHQPQHF. Variable domain in full (rest from reference TRBV7-6 and TRBJ1-5): GAGVSQSPRYKVTKRGQDVALRCDPISGHVSLYWYRQALGQGPEFLTYFNYEAQQDKSGLPNDRFSAERPEGSISTLTIQRTEQRDSAMYRCASGAGPRHQPQHFGDGTRLSIL.